The 21 T cell receptor beta chains below were found in one sample sequenced in a study of shared clonotypes between healthy human individuals. Libraries were prepared by immunoSEQ multiplex PCR; TCRdb keeps only in-frame clonotypes and omits some of them. In the table there are about 520,000 clones, 81% of which are singletons. The sequenced sample consisted of PBMCs. The receptors were sampled from a woman between 40 and 55 years old in good health. Some clones in this sample may be carry-over from other donors' samples.

The chain combines TRBV10-2 with TRBJ2-1, with D possibly being TRBD2 (5 bases). With 7 bases removed from V and 2 bases from J, the gap between germline ends came to 15 bases. This CDR3 is built from 15 residues. CDR1 and CDR2 (germline): WSHSY, SAAADI. DNA for the CDR3: TGCGCCAGCATTCAAGGTCTAGCTACCTACAATGAGCAGTTCTTC. This sequence encodes CASIQGLATYNEQFF.

The V call is TRBV19, the J call TRBJ2-7; D might be TRBD2 (5 bases). The CDR3 is made up of 15 amino acids. Germline V gene lookup returns CDR1 LNHDA and CDR2 SQIVND (reference sequence). Trimming removed 6 bases at V and 2 bases at J, with 17 bases between. This chain's CDR3 is CASSTTTRGAYEQYF. CDR3 DNA: TGTGCCAGTAGCACGACTACCCGTGGCGCCTACGAGCAGTACTTC.

The chain joins TRBV7-8 to TRBJ2-7, with D maybe TRBD1 (6 bases). The CDR3 has 14 amino acids. The V gene's germline CDR1 is SGHVS and CDR2 FQNEAQ. V lost 5 bases, J lost 1 base, and 12 bases lay in between. The DNA of the CDR3 is TGTGCCAGCAGCCTTCAACAGGGTTCCTACGAGCAGTACTTC. Its protein product is CASSLQQGSYEQYF.

Note on this clone: With only one base between it and a far larger clone, this is likely a read error. The identical CDR3 is also encoded by other nucleotide sequences in the sample. V and J are TRBV6-5 and TRBJ1-5; D might be TRBD1 (6 bases). The length of the CDR3 is 16 residues. From germline, CDR1 is MNHEY and CDR2 SVGAGI. V was cut by 2 bases and J by 7 bases, with 18 bases left in between. The CDR3 loop is CASSYRQVRLGQPQHF. For the CDR3, the DNA is TGTGCCAGCAGTTACAGACAGGTCCGATTGGGGCAGCCCCAGCATTTT.

A few counts support this clone. A read error may account for a junction end that differs from germline. Within the sample, other DNA sequences also encode this same CDR3. This chain connects TRBV18 to TRBJ2-7; 12 bases agree with TRBD2. The CDR3 sequence is 15 residues long. CDR1 is KGHSH, CDR2 LQKENI, per germline. In DNA, the CDR3 is TGTGCCAGCTCGCCACTAGCGGGAGGTGGATACGAGCAGTACTTC. Protein product: CASSPLAGGGYEQYF.

V is TRBV19 and J is TRBJ1-5; no firm D call. Trimming shortened V by 7 bases and J by 1 base, and 23 bases separated the two germline ends. This CDR3 is 18 amino acids long. Germline CDR1 reads LNHDA; CDR2 reads SQIVND (reference sequence). The CDR3 DNA reads TGTGCCAGTAAAGATCACAGCTGGCTGCGTCGGAGCAATCAGCCCCAGCATTTT. Encoded protein: CASKDHSWLRRSNQPQHF.

With respect to this clone: This is likely an artifact of a read error, given a far larger clone one base away. This CDR3 is also generated by other DNA sequences in the sample. The chain has TRBV19 and TRBJ2-7; D is perhaps TRBD2 (6 bases). CDR1 is LNHDA, CDR2 SQIVND, per germline (reference sequence). V dropped 7 bases and J dropped 4 bases, with 14 bases sitting between them. There are 13 residues in the CDR3. CDR3 sequence (DNA): TGTGCCAGTATACCTAACGGAGGGTACGAGCAGTACTTC. Translation gives CASIPNGGYEQYF. Full variable domain (missing parts from reference TRBV19 and TRBJ2-7): DGGITQSPKYLFRKEGQNVTLSCEQNLNHDAMYWYRQDPGQGLRLIYYSQIVNDFQKGDIAEGYSVSREKKESFPLTVTSAQKNPTAFYLCASIPNGGYEQYFGPGTRLTVT.

Points on this clone: Being one base from a much bigger clone, this may be a read error. The V and J genes are TRBV5-4 and TRBJ1-1, with 10 bases matching TRBD1. Germline V lookup: CDR1 SGHNT, CDR2 YYREEE (reference sequence). V dropped 4 bases and J dropped 2; count of bases not matched to a gene: 5. CDR3 length: 15 residues. The CDR3 region has the DNA TGTGCCAGCAGCGCCGCGACAGGGGGCAACACTGAAGCTTTCTTT. This codes for CASSAATGGNTEAFF.

The gene calls are TRBV29-1 and TRBJ2-5; D uncertain. V shed 3 bases and J shed 1 base, with 3 bases lying between them. CDR1 and CDR2 from the germline V gene are SQVTM and ANQGSEA. CDR3 size: 11 residues. The CDR3 reads CSVDTQETQYF. For the CDR3, the DNA is TGCAGCGTTGACACCCAAGAGACCCAGTACTTC. Filled out from reference TRBV29-1 and TRBJ2-5, the complete variable domain reads SAVISQKPSRDICQRGTSLTIQCQVDSQVTMMFWYRQQPGQSLTLIATANQGSEATYESGFVIDKFPISRPNLTFSTLTVSNMSPEDSSIYLCSVDTQETQYFGPGTRLLVL.

This clone was counted between two and nine times. A far larger clone lies a single base away; this is likely a read error. The sample has other DNA sequences that encode this CDR3 too. V usage is TRBV30 and J usage is TRBJ2-7; the D call may be TRBD1 or TRBD2 (5 bases each). The CDR3 runs 13 residues. Germline CDR1 and CDR2: GTSNPN and SVGIG (reference sequence). Trimming left V 7 bases short and J 3 bases short, with 16 bases between. The CDR3 sequence is CASPGPSIYEQYF. Here the CDR3 DNA reads TGTGCCTCGCCGGGACCATCCATCTACGAGCAGTACTTC.

This chain connects TRBV21-1 to TRBJ2-7; the table's D call TRBD2 went unverified against the DNA. TRBV21-1 is tagged as a pseudogene. The CDR3 is 17 residues long. The DNA for the CDR3 is TGTGCCAGCAGCAGTTTAGCGGGAGGGAGGCAAGAGGGCGAGCAGTACTTC. Protein: CASSSLAGGRQEGEQYF.

This chain uses TRBV7-9 with TRBJ2-1; 12 bases fit TRBD2. Germline CDR1 SEHNR, CDR2 FQNEAQ (reference sequence). The CDR3 sequence is 15 residues long. Trimming removed 4 bases from V and 2 bases from J; junction bases left unmatched: 0. CDR3 amino acids: CASSSSGRAYNEQFF. CDR3 nucleotides: TGTGCCAGCAGCTCTAGCGGGAGGGCCTACAATGAGCAGTTCTTC. The full variable domain, its missing parts supplied by reference TRBV7-9 and TRBJ2-1, is DTGVSQNPRHKITKRGQNVTFRCDPISEHNRLYWYRQTLGQGPEFLTYFQNEAQLEKSRLLSDRFSAERPKGSFSTLEIQRTEQGDSAMYLCASSSSGRAYNEQFFGPGTRLTVL.

The CDR3 region has the DNA TGTGCCAGCAGCCCGGGACTAGCGTGGGGCAATGAGCAGTTCTTC. Translating it yields CASSPGLAWGNEQFF. The genes are TRBV11-3 and TRBJ2-1, with TRBD2 matching over 10 bases. The germline V gene has CDR1 SGHNT and CDR2 YENEEA. CDR3 length: 15 residues. V lost 5 bases to trimming and J lost 6 bases; unmatched junction nucleotides: 7.

This clone was recorded a few times. A far larger clone differs by one base, so this is likely a read error. The chain recombines TRBV5-3 with TRBJ1-2; D unclear. TRBV5-3 is treated as an ORF (open reading frame) with a function not yet certain. The germline V and J ends were trimmed by 3 bases and 4 bases, with 10 bases remaining between them. The CDR3 is 13 amino acids. The CDR3 sequence: CARSSPGLYGYTF. CDR3 nucleotide sequence: TGTGCCAGAAGCTCGCCAGGACTCTATGGCTACACCTTC.

This clone was seen ten or more times. Other DNA sequences in this specimen translate into the identical CDR3. V is TRBV28 and J is TRBJ2-1; TRBD2 aligns across 16 bases. The CDR3 covers 19 residues. Losses at the gene ends were 3 bases for V and 8 bases for J; bases not matched to a gene: 13. Germline V lookup: CDR1 MDHEN, CDR2 SYDVKM. This chain's CDR3 is CASSFKAKGLAGGPDEQFF. Written as DNA, the CDR3 is TGTGCCAGCAGTTTCAAAGCTAAGGGACTAGCGGGAGGGCCGGATGAGCAGTTCTTC.

The CDR3 spells CASRRENTGELFF. Written as DNA, the CDR3 is TGTGCCAGCCGGCGGGAGAACACCGGGGAGCTGTTTTTT. This chain links TRBV2 with TRBJ2-2; D possibly corresponds to TRBD2 (6 bases). V lost 8 bases and J lost 1, with 8 bases in between. Per germline, CDR1 SNHLY and CDR2 FYNNEI. The CDR3 has 13 residues.

V usage is TRBV7-3 and J usage is TRBJ2-1, with D maybe TRBD1 (5 bases). V gave up 1 base and J gave up 8 bases, with 15 bases separating them. Germline V CDR1 and CDR2: SGHTA, FQGTGA. The CDR3 extends over 15 amino acids. The CDR3 reads CASSLSTGLMDEQFF. DNA of the CDR3: TGTGCCAGCAGCTTAAGTACAGGTCTCATGGATGAGCAGTTCTTC.

The genes are TRBV29-1 and TRBJ2-5; D possibly corresponds to TRBD1 (5 bases). V was shortened by 4 bases and J by 1 base, with 10 bases between the two germline ends. This CDR3 has 13 amino acids. Germline loops: CDR1 SQVTM, CDR2 ANQGSEA. The CDR3 DNA reads TGCAGCGTTGCAGGGTCAGGCCAAGAGACCCAGTACTTC. Translating gives CSVAGSGQETQYF.

The V gene is TRBV7-9, the J gene TRBJ1-1; TRBD1 matches 7 bases. The CDR3 extends over 14 amino acids. V lost 5 bases, J lost 6 bases, and 9 bases stayed unmatched. Per germline, CDR1 SEHNR and CDR2 FQNEAQ (reference sequence). The CDR3 DNA sequence: TGTGCCAGCAGCGTAGACAGGGCTGTCGCTGAAGCTTTCTTT. Its translation is CASSVDRAVAEAFF.

A word on this clone: With a much larger clone just one base away, this may be a read error. The same CDR3 can be traced to other DNA sequences in this sample. The V gene is TRBV9, the J gene TRBJ2-7; perhaps TRBD2 as D (6 bases). The CDR3 has 13 residues. The V and J ends lost 4 bases and 4 bases respectively, with 12 bases between them. Germline CDR1 is SGDLS and CDR2 is YYNGEE. The CDR3 here is CASSSGLIYEQYF. In DNA form, the CDR3 reads TGTGCCAGCAGCTCGGGACTTATATACGAGCAGTACTTC.

This chain links TRBV30 with TRBJ2-7, with 7 bases matching TRBD2. Germline CDR1 GTSNPN, CDR2 SVGIG (reference sequence). Losses at the gene ends were 3 bases for V and 6 bases for J; bases not matched to a gene: 5. The CDR3 is 12 amino acids. CDR3 coding DNA: TGTGCCTGGAGGCCCCAGCGGGGCGAGCAGTACTTC. This codes for CAWRPQRGEQYF.